The 19 T cell receptor beta chains given below trace back to one sample, sequenced in a study of post-analysis software for immune sequencing data. Overall study results and limits: With TRBV5-6, TRBV5-1 and TRBV20-1 included, about 5 TRBV segments were more frequent in patients than in controls.

Their cognate antigens are unknown. Unique molecular identifiers had been added to the TCR beta cDNA libraries. MiXCR, run by TCRdb on the PCR reads, gives a single entry per CDR3 protein. The profile shows 350,000 to 500,000 distinct CDR3 sequences, about 39% of them singletons. Sequenced sample: blood. The receptors derive from a girl aged 2 to 10 with multiple sclerosis.

This clonotype was detected only a few times. V gene TRBV29-1 combines with J gene TRBJ2-5, with TRBD2 as a possible D gene (5 bases). CDR1 is SQVTM and CDR2 is ANQGSEA in the germline V gene. Trimming cost V 6 bases and J 4 bases, with 15 bases left between them. This CDR3 region has 13 residues. DNA for the CDR3: TGCAGCGTCACCCGGGATCCGACAGAGACCCAGTACTTC. Protein: CSVTRDPTETQYF.

On this clonotype: A clone one base away is much larger, so this may be a read error. The rearrangement joins TRBV6-5 to TRBJ2-5, with TRBD1 identical over 11 bases. Germline values: CDR1 MNHEY, CDR2 SVGAGI. Germline trimming cut 10 bases from V and 11 bases from J; bases unmatched to any gene: 15. This CDR3 region has 14 residues. The CDR3 sequence is CANSPSGTGGQQYF. As DNA, the CDR3 is TGTGCCAACAGCCCTTCCGGGACAGGGGGTCAGCAGTACTTC.

The chain couples TRBV3-1 to TRBJ1-2; D is ambiguous. Germline CDR1 reads LGHDT; CDR2 reads YNNKEL (reference sequence). V gave up 2 bases and J gave up 4 bases, with 8 bases separating them. CDR3 length: 13 residues. The CDR3 protein is CASSQLESYGYTF. In DNA form, the CDR3 reads TGTGCCAGCAGCCAACTTGAGTCCTATGGCTACACCTTC.

The V and J genes are TRBV28 and TRBJ2-4, with 7 nucleotides matching TRBD1. CDR1 and CDR2 (germline): MDHEN, SYDVKM. The CDR3 spans 14 residues. J gave up 2 bases and V 6 bases, and 4 bases lay outside the gene matches. The CDR3 bases are TGTGCCAGCAGCCCGACAGGGCCCAAAAACATTCAGTACTTC. This encodes CASSPTGPKNIQYF.

In the case of this clonotype: Without the conserved terminal phenylalanine or tryptophan, this CDR3 likely stems from a read error. The chain couples TRBV4-1 to TRBJ2-1; 10 nucleotides agree with TRBD2. In germline, CDR1 is MGHRA, CDR2 YSYEKL. This CDR3 is 16 amino acids long. V dropped 3 bases and J dropped 4; count of bases not matched to a gene: 6. For the CDR3, the DNA is TGCGCCAGCAGCCAGAAACTAGCGGGATTTTACAATGAGCAGTTCTCC. Translating it yields CASSQKLAGFYNEQFS.

The genes are TRBV10-3 and TRBJ2-4, with D uncertain. Judging by the DNA end, TRBJ2-7 fits better; the J call may be wrong. Germline V CDR1 and CDR2: ENHRY, SYGVKD. This CDR3 region has 15 residues. CDR3 loop: CAISESGTGPSEQYF. The CDR3 bases are TGTGCCATCAGTGAGTCGGGTACCGGACCGTCCGAGCAGTACTTC.

This rearrangement joins TRBV27 to TRBJ1-6; 10 bases agree with TRBD1. Germline V lookup: CDR1 MNHEY, CDR2 SMNVEV (reference sequence). CDR3 size: 14 residues. The trim removed 7 bases at V and 8 bases at J, leaving 5 bases unmatched. In DNA form, the CDR3 reads TGTGCCAGCAAGCCCGGGACAGGGGATTCACCCCTCCACTTT. Encoded protein: CASKPGTGDSPLHF.

This rearrangement joins TRBV7-2 to TRBJ2-7; weak D call: TRBD1 (5 bases). Per the germline V gene, CDR1 is SGHTA and CDR2 is FQGNSA. V lost 3 bases to trimming and J lost 1 base, with 10 bases between them. CDR3 length: 14 amino acids. In DNA form, the CDR3 reads TGTGCCAGCAGCTTCGGCAGGGAATCCTACGAGCAGTACTTC. Amino acids: CASSFGRESYEQYF.

In this sample, this clonotype turned up a few times. V is TRBV5-1 and J is TRBJ2-3; D is uncertain. Trimming cost V 6 bases and J 2 bases, with 16 bases left between them. This CDR3 is 15 amino acids long. Germline V gene data show CDR1 as SGHRS and CDR2 as YFSETQ. The CDR3 sequence is CASTPSGQNTDTQYF. The CDR3 DNA follows: TGCGCCAGCACCCCATCCGGGCAGAACACAGATACGCAGTATTTT.

The chain carries TRBV13 and TRBJ2-4; 8 nucleotides align to TRBD1. Per germline, CDR1 PRHDT and CDR2 FYEKMQ (reference sequence). Trimming removed 5 bases from V and 4 bases from J; junction bases left unmatched: 7. This CDR3 has 15 residues. The CDR3 DNA reads TGTGCCAGCAGCGGATCCGGGACAGGAAAAAACATTCAGTACTTC. Translated, it gives CASSGSGTGKNIQYF.

V is TRBV7-3 and J is TRBJ2-6; TRBD1 aligns across 7 bases. Unmatched junction bases numbered 18, after V lost 5 bases and J lost 2 bases. This CDR3 is 20 amino acids long. CDR1 and CDR2 (germline): SGHTA, FQGTGA. CDR3 in amino acids: CASSPRDRLLPRAGANVLTF. The CDR3 DNA is TGTGCCAGCAGCCCCAGGGACAGACTCCTCCCTCGGGCTGGGGCCAACGTCCTGACTTTC.

V and J are TRBV29-1 and TRBJ1-2; D gene ambiguous. Germline V gene lookup returns CDR1 SQVTM and CDR2 ANQGSEA. Trimming left V 6 bases short and J 3 bases short, with 26 bases between. This CDR3 has 17 amino acids. For the CDR3, the DNA is TGCAGCGTAGACCCCTACAATTTCCCGCCAAGGGACTATGGCTACACCTTC. This codes for CSVDPYNFPPRDYGYTF.

The J gene is TRBJ2-5, the V gene TRBV10-3; a weak D match, TRBD1 (5 bases). The V end lost 4 bases, the J end lost 11 bases, and 14 bases lay between the germline ends. The germline V gene has CDR1 ENHRY and CDR2 SYGVKD. The CDR3 is made up of 12 amino acids. The CDR3 loop is CAISGRTQEQYF. CDR3 nucleotides: TGTGCCATCAGTGGAAGGACACAAGAGCAGTACTTC.

This clonotype was observed a few times. The rearrangement links TRBV5-5 to TRBJ2-1; TRBD2 agrees at 10 bases. The length of the CDR3 is 18 residues. The germline V gene has CDR1 SGHKS and CDR2 YYEKEE (reference sequence). V gave up 4 bases and J gave up 9 bases; unmatched junction bases: 19. The CDR3 reads CASSLEPVGASGRVEQFF. CDR3 nucleotide sequence: TGTGCCAGCAGCCTAGAACCCGTGGGGGCTAGCGGGAGAGTTGAGCAGTTCTTC.

Comments on this clonotype: Mismatch with germline at one junction end may stem from a read error. The chain links TRBV6-6 to TRBJ1-2; tentative D call: TRBD1 (5 bases). In germline, CDR1 is MNHNY, CDR2 SVGAGI (reference sequence). The CDR3 has 13 amino acids. Here the CDR3 DNA reads TGTGCCAGCAGTCGAGGGGTGGAGAATGGCAACACCTTC. Its protein product is CASSRGVENGNTF.

The chain links TRBV3-1 to TRBJ2-5; 7 bases are shared with TRBD1. Germline loops: CDR1 LGHDT, CDR2 YNNKEL (reference sequence). The V and J ends lost 0 bases and 2 bases, in that order; junction bases with no gene match: 0. CDR3 length: 14 residues. The CDR3 region has the DNA TGTGCCAGCAGCCAAGAGGACAGGCAAGAGACCCAGTACTTC. It encodes CASSQEDRQETQYF.

The V call is TRBV7-2, the J call TRBJ2-4; TRBD2 agrees at 9 bases. The end of the DNA is better explained by TRBJ2-7, so the J call may be wrong. The CDR3 consists of 15 residues. Germline CDR1 SGHTA, CDR2 FQGNSA. The CDR3 loop is CASSLAAASGNEQYF. The CDR3 DNA follows: TGTGCCAGCAGCTTAGCGGCGGCTAGCGGGAACGAGCAGTACTTC.

As for this clonotype: One end of the junction does not line up with germline, which may come from a read error. This chain joins TRBV20-1 and TRBJ2-3, with unresolved D. This CDR3 comprises 12 residues. The germline CDR1 and CDR2 sequences are DFQATT and SNEGSKA (reference sequence). In DNA form, the CDR3 reads TGCAGGGCTAGGGAATCCACAGATACGCAGTATTTT. It encodes CRARESTDTQYF.

The V and J genes are TRBV29-1 and TRBJ1-2, with D hard to call. Per the germline V gene, CDR1 is SQVTM and CDR2 is ANQGSEA. The germline V and J ends were trimmed by 6 bases and 3 bases, with 11 bases remaining between them. This CDR3 has 12 residues. The CDR3 spells CSVGPEDYGYTF. CDR3 bases: TGCAGCGTCGGACCAGAGGACTATGGCTACACCTTC.